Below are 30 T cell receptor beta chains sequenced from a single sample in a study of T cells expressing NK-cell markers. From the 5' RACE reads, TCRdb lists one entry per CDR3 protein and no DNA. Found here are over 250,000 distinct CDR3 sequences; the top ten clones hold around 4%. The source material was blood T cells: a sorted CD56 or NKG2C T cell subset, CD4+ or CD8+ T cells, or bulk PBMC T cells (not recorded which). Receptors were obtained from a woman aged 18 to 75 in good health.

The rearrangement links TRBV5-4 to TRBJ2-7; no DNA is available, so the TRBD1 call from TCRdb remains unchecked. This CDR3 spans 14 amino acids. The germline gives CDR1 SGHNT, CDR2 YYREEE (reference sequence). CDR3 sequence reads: CASSAAGTHYEQYF.

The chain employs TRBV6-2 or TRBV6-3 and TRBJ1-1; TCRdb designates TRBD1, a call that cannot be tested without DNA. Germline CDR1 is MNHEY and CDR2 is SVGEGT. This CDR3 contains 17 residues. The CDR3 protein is CASSRRTAGVGNTEAFF.

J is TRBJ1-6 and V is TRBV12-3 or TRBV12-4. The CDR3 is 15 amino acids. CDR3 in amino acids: CASSQETVYNSPLHF.

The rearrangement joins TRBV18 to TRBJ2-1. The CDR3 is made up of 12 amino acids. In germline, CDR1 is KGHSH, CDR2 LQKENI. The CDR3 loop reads CASEDDYNEQFF.

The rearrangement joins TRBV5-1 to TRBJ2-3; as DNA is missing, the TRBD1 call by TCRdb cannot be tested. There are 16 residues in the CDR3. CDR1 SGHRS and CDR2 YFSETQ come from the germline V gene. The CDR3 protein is CASSLIAGGGADTQYF.

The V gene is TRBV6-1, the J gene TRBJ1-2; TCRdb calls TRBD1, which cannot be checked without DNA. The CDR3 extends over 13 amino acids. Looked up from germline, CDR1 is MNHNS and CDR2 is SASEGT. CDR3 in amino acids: CASSRQERYGYTF.

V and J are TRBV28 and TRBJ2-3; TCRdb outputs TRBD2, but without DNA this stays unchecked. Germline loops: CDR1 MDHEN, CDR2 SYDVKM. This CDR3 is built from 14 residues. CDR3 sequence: CASNLAGDSDTQYF.

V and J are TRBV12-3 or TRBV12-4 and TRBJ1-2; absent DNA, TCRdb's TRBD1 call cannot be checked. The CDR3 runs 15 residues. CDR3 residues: CASSLSGGRGYGYTF.

CDR3 sequence: CASSLWGGAFF. This rearrangement joins TRBV28 to TRBJ1-1; TCRdb indicates TRBD1, and absent DNA this call remains unverified. Germline CDR1 is MDHEN and CDR2 is SYDVKM. The CDR3 contains 11 residues.

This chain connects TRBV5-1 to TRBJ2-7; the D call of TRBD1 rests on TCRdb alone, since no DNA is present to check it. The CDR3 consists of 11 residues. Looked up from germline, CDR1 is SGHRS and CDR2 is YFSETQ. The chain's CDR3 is CASSRDYEQYF.

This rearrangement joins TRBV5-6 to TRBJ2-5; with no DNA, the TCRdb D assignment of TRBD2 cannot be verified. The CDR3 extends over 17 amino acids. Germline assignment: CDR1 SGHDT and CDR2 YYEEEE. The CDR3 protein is CASSLRLAERSSETQYF.

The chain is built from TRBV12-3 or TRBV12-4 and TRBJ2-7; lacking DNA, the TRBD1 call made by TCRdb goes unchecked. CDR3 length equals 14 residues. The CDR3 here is CASRGQLNSYEQYF.

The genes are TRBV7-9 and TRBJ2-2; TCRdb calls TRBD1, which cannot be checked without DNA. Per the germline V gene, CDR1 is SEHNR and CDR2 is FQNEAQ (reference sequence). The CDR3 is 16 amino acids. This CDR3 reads CASSSQGPTNTGELFF.

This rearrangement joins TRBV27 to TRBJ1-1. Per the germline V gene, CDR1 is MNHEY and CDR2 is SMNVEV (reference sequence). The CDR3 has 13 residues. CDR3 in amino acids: CASAQKADTEAFF.

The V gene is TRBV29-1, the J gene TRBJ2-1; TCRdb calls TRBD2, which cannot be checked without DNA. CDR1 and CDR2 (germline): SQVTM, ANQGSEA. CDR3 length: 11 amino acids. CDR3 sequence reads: CSVERGNEQFF.

This chain's CDR3 is CSAPPAGARGETQYF. The J gene is TRBJ2-5, the V gene TRBV20-1; lacking DNA, the TRBD2 call made by TCRdb goes unchecked. This CDR3 contains 15 residues. The germline CDR1 and CDR2 sequences are DFQATT and SNEGSKA (reference sequence).

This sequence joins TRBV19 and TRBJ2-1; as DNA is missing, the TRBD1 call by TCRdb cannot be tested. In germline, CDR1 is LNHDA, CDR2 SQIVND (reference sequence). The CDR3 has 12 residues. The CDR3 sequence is CASSMQGNEQFF.

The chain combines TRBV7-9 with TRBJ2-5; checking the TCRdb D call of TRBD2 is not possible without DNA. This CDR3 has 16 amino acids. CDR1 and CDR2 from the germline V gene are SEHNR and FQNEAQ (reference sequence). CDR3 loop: CASTKGGGGPAETQYF.

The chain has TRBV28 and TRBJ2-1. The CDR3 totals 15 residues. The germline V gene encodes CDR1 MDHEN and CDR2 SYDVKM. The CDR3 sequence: CASSFVGTPDNEQFF.

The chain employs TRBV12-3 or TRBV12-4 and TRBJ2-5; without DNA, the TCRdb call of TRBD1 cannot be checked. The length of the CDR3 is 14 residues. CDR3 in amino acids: CASSRDATRETQYF.

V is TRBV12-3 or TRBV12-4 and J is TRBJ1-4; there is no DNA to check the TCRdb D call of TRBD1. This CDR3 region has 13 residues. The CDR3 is CASSWGTGEKLFF.

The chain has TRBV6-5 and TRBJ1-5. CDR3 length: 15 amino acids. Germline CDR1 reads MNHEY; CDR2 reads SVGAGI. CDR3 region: CASSYQPGRDQPQHF.

The CDR3 sequence: CASSLWPAGGIETQYF. This chain connects TRBV5-4 to TRBJ2-5; lacking DNA, the TRBD2 call made by TCRdb goes unchecked. Germline CDR1 reads SGHNT; CDR2 reads YYREEE (reference sequence). This CDR3 spans 16 amino acids.

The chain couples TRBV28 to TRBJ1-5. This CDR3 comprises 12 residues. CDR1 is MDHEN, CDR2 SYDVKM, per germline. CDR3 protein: CASSWSNQPQHF.

The CDR3 region is CASSLNPNSPLHF. The V gene is TRBV12-3 or TRBV12-4, the J gene TRBJ1-6. CDR3 length: 13 residues.

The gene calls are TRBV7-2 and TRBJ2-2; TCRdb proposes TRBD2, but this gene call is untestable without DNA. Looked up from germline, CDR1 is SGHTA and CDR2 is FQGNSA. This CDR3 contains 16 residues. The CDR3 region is CASSSQISGIGGELFF.

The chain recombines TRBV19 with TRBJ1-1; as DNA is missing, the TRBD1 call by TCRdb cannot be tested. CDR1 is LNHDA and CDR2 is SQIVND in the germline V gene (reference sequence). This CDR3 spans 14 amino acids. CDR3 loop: CASKGTVGDTEAFF.

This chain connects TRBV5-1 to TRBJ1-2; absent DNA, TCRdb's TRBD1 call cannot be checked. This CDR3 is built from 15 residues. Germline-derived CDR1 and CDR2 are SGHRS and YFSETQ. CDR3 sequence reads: CASSYYRDGAYGYTF. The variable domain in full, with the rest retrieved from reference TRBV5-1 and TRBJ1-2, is KAGVTQTPRYLIKTRGQQVTLSCSPISGHRSVSWYQQTPGQGLQFLFEYFSETQRNKGNFPGRFSGRQFSNSRSEMNVSTLELGDSALYLCASSYYRDGAYGYTFGSGTRLTVV.

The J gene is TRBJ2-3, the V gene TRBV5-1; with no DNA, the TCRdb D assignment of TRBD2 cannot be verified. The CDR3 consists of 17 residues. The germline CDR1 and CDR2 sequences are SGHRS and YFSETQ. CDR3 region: CASSYSSLAASTDTQYF.

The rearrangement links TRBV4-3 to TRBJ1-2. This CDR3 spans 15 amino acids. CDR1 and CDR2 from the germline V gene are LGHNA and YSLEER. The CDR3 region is CASSRELSVPYGYTF.